This T cell receptor beta chain was sequenced during a study of cytomegalovirus exposure and HLA in healthy donors. Study as a whole: The platform used for the 110 or so validation repertoires matched that of the 650 to 750 first-cohort repertoires, a later analysis reported.

This clone was detected only once. Its target is unknown. Notes on the study in general: It was reported that the classifier diagnosed cytomegalovirus status with high specificity and sensitivity in both the original and validation cohorts. The study designated about 160 TCR beta chains cytomegalovirus-associated.

Sequencing was performed with immunoSEQ multiplex PCR; in TCRdb, only in-frame clones are kept and a portion is missing. The sample includes more than 300,000 clones, 86% of them seen just once. Germline values: CDR1 SGHAT, CDR2 FQNNGV. There are 15 residues in the CDR3. The V gene end was trimmed by 5 bases and the J gene end by 2 bases; junction bases not matched to a gene: 3. The sequencing sample was made of PBMCs. The TCR originated in a woman aged 18-29 years in good health and CMV-seronegative. V usage is TRBV11-2 and J usage is TRBJ2-7, with 13 bases fitting TRBD2. The CDR3: CASSTSGRATYEQYF. Written as DNA, the CDR3 is TGTGCCAGCAGCACTAGCGGGAGGGCTACCTACGAGCAGTACTTC.